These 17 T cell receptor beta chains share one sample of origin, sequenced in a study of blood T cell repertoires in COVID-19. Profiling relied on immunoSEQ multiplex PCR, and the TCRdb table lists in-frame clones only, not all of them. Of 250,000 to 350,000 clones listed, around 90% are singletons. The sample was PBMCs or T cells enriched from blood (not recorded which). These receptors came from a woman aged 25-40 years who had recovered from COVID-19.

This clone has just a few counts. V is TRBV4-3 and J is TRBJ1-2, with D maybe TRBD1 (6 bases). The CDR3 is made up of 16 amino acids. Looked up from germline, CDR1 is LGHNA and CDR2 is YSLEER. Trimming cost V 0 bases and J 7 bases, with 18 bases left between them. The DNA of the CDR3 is TGCGCCAGCAGCCAAGAGCAATTGAGGGGGGGAGCTGGCTACACCTTC. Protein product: CASSQEQLRGGAGYTF.

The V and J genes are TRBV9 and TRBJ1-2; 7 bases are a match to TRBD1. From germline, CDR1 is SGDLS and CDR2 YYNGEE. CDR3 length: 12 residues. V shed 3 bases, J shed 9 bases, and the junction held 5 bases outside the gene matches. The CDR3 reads CASSADRDRYTF. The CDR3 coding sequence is TGTGCCAGCAGCGCCGACAGGGACCGCTACACCTTC.

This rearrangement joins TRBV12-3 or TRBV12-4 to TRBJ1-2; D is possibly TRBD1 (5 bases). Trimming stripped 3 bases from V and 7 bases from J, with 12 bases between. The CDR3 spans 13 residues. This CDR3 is CASSLATVAGYTF. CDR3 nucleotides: TGTGCCAGCAGTTTGGCGACAGTAGCTGGCTACACCTTC.

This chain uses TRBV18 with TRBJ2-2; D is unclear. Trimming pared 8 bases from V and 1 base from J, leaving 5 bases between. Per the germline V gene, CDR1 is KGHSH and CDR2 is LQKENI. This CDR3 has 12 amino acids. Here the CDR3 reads CASIQNTGELFF. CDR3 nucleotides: TGTGCCAGCATACAGAACACCGGGGAGCTGTTTTTT.

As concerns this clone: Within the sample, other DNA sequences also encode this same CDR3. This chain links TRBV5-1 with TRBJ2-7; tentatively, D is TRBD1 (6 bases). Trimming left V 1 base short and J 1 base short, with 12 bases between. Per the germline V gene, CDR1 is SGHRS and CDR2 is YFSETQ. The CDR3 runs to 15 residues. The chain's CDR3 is CASSLRNRESYEQYF. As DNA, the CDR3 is TGCGCCAGCAGCTTGCGGAACAGGGAATCCTACGAGCAGTACTTC. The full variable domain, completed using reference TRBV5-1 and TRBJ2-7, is KAGVTQTPRYLIKTRGQQVTLSCSPISGHRSVSWYQQTPGQGLQFLFEYFSETQRNKGNFPGRFSGRQFSNSRSEMNVSTLELGDSALYLCASSLRNRESYEQYFGPGTRLTVT.

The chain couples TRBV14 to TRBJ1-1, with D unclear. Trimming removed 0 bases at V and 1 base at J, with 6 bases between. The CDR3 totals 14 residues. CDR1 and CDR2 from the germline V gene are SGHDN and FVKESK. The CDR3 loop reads CASSQELGNTEAFF. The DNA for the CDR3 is TGTGCCAGCAGCCAAGAACTAGGGAACACTGAAGCTTTCTTT.

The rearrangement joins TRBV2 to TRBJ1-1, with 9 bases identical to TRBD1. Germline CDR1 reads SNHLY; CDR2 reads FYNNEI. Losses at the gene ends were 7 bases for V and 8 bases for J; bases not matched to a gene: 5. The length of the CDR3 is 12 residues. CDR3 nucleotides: TGTGCCAGCACGTACAGGGGGCGGGAAGCTTTCTTT. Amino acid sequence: CASTYRGREAFF.

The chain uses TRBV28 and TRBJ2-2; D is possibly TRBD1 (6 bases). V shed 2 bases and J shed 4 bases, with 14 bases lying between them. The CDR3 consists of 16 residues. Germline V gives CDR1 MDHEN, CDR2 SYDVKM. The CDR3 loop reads CASSLPLPRGTGELFF. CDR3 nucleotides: TGTGCCAGCAGTTTACCCCTCCCCAGGGGCACCGGGGAGCTGTTTTTT. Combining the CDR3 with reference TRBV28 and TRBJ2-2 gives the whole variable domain DVKVTQSSRYLVKRTGEKVFLECVQDMDHENMFWYRQDPGLGLRLIYFSYDVKMKEKGDIPEGYSVSREKKERFSLILESASTNQTSMYLCASSLPLPRGTGELFFGEGSRLTVL.

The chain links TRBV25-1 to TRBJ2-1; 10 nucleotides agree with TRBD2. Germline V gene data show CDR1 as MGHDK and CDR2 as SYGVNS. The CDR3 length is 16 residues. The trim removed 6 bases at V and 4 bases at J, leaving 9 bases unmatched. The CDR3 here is CASRGERGGRYNEQFF. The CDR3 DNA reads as TGTGCCAGCAGGGGAGAGCGGGGGGGCCGGTACAATGAGCAGTTCTTC.

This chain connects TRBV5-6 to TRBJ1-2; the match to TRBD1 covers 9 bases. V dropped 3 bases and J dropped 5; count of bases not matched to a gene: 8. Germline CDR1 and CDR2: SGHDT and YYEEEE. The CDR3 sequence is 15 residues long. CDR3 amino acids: CASSSTTGGLYGYTF. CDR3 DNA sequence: TGTGCCAGCAGCTCGACGACAGGGGGACTTTATGGCTACACCTTC.

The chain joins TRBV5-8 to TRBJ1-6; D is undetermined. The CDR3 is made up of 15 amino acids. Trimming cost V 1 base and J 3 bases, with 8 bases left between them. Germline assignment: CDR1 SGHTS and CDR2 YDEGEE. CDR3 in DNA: TGTGCCAGCAGCTTGCTACGGAGCTATAATTCACCCCTCCACTTT. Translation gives CASSLLRSYNSPLHF. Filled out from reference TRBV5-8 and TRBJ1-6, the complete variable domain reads EAGVTQSPTHLIKTRGQQATLRCSPISGHTSVYWYQQALGLGLQFLLWYDEGEERNRGNFPPRFSGRQFPNYSSELNVNALELEDSALYLCASSLLRSYNSPLHFGNGTRLTVT.

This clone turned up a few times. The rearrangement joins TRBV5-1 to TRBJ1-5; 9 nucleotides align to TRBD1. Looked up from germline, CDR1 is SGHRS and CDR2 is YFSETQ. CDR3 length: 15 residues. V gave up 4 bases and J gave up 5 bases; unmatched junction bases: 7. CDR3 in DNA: TGCGCCAGCAGCGACCGGACAGGGGCTGATCAGCCCCAGCATTTT. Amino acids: CASSDRTGADQPQHF.

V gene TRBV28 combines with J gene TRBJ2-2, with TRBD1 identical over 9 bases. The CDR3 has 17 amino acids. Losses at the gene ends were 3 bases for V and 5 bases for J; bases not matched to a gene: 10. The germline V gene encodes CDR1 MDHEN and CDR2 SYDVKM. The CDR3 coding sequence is TGTGCCAGCAGTTTCGGATTGTTGGGGACAGGGACCGGGGAGCTGTTTTTT. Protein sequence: CASSFGLLGTGTGELFF.

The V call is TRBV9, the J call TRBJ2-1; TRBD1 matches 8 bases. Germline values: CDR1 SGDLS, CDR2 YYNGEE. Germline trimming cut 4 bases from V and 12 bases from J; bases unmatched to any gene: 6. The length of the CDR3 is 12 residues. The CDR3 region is CASSPGTGGQFF. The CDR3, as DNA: TGTGCCAGCAGCCCGGGGACAGGTGGGCAGTTCTTC. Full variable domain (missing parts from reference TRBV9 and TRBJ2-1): DSGVTQTPKHLITATGQRVTLRCSPRSGDLSVYWYQQSLDQGLQFLIQYYNGEERAKGNILERFSAQQFPDLHSELNLSSLELGDSALYFCASSPGTGGQFFGPGTRLTVL.

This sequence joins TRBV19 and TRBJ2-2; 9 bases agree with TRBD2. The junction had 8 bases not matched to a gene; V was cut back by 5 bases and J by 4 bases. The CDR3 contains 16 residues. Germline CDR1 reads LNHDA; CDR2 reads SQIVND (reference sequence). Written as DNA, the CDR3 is TGTGCCAGTAGTTCTCGCGGGGGGGCCGGCACCGGGGAGCTGTTTTTT. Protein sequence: CASSSRGGAGTGELFF.

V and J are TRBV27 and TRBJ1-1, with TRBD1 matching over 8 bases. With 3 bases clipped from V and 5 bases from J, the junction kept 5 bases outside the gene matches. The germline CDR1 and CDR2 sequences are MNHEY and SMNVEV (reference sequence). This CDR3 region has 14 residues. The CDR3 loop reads CASSFWDRRTEAFF. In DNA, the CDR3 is TGTGCCAGCAGTTTTTGGGACAGGAGGACTGAAGCTTTCTTT.

The CDR3 sequence: CASSEVGQETQYF. The CDR3 DNA reads TGCGCCAGCAGCGAGGTGGGTCAAGAGACCCAGTACTTC. This chain links TRBV5-1 with TRBJ2-5; no reliable D call. Germline lookup yields CDR1 SGHRS and CDR2 YFSETQ. The V gene lost 4 bases and the J gene lost 2 bases, with 9 bases spanning the gap. This CDR3 comprises 13 residues.